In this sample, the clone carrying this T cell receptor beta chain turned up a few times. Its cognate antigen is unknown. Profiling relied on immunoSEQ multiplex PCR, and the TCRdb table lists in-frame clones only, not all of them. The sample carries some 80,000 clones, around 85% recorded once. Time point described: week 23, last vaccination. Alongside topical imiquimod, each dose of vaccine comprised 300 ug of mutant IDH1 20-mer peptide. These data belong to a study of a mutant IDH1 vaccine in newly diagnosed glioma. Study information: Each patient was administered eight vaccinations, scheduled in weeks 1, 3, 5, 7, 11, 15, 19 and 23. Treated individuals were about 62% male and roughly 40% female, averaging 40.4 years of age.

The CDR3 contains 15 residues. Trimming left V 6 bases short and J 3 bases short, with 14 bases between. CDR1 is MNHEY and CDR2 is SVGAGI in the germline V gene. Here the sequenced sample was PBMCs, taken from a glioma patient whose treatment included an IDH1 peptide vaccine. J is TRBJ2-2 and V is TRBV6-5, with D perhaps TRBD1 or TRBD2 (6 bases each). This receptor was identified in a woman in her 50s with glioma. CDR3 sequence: CASRPGAVDTGELFF. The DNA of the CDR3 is TGTGCCAGCAGGCCGGGGGCGGTGGACACCGGGGAGCTGTTTTTT.